This paragraph reports one T cell receptor beta chain. The CDR3 runs to 18 residues. J gave up 1 base and V 3 bases, and 9 bases lay outside the gene matches. CDR1 is SGHTA and CDR2 is FQGNSA in the germline V gene. The sample is drawn from a study of blood T cell repertoires in COVID-19. Study information: Sources were T cells, B-cell-depleted T cells, or PBMCs; the material itself was cDNA or gDNA.

Original processing methods: Scientists estimated how many nucleated cells there were by amplifying reference gene primers. The protocol was immunoSEQ multiplex PCR, while the TCRdb copy is restricted to in-frame clones and leaves out a portion. V, J and clone size are taken as reported in that table, and D and trimming were inferred from the DNA itself. The table shows approximately 67,000 clones, with roughly 82% occurring only once. This chain links TRBV7-2 with TRBJ1-4; the match to TRBD1 covers 9 bases. This clonotype was sampled from a man aged 55 to 70 with acute or convalescent COVID-19. The sample comprised peripheral blood. CDR3 amino acids: CASSFYRGRGRTNEKLFF. CDR3 in DNA: TGTGCCAGCAGCTTTTACAGGGGGCGAGGTAGAACTAATGAAAAACTGTTTTTT.